This TCR beta chain appears in the sequencing data of a study of T cell repertoires in cytomegalovirus infection. Study in general: Carrying CMV and the relevant HLA type showed in public TCR beta signatures. Whole-study results and caveats: Summed frequency of shared TCR beta families picked out CMV carriers who also had the relevant HLA. HLA-C-restricted CMV-specific TCR beta clonotypes prevailed in the ex vivo response.

MiXCR, run by TCRdb on the reads, gives a single entry per CDR3 protein. This table holds roughly 630,000 distinct CDR3 sequences, less than 25% found once. This clonotype has ten or more counts. As yet, its antigen is unknown. From germline, CDR1 is SGHVS and CDR2 FQNEAQ. Trimming took off 5 bases at V and 5 bases at J, with 12 bases between the two ends. This CDR3 has 13 amino acids. The chain employs TRBV7-8 and TRBJ1-1; tentative D call: TRBD1 (5 bases). The clonotype comes from a human donor in good health (CMV status not recorded). Some clones in this sample may be carry-over from other donors' samples. Material: CD8+ T cells from PBMCs. CDR3 residues: CASSPSGVTEAFF. CDR3 DNA: TGTGCCAGCAGCCCTTCGGGGGTTACTGAAGCTTTCTTT.